The rows below give T cell receptor beta chains drawn from one sample of a study of tumor-infiltrating lymphocytes in primary liver carcinoma. Each CDR3 protein is one row after TCRdb ran MiXCR on the multiplex PCR reads. The repertoire has tens of thousands of distinct CDR3 sequences, more than 65% of them found once; the top ten carry 19%. The sequenced sample consisted of liver tumor tissue from sampling region 1. These TCRs come from a middle-aged man with primary liver carcinoma and hepatitis B virus infection. Each CDR3 is given with its conserved first and last residue. The order of the fields is V gene, clone size, J gene, D gene, CDR3 protein, CDR3 DNA. A D gene is named only where the DNA matches it firmly. The listing skips clone size in some rows; elsewhere it reads once, few, many or a size class.

v_call: TRBV19
clone_size: -
j_call: TRBJ1-1
d_call: -
cdr3_aa: CASRWGVNTEAFF
cdr3_nt: TGTGCCAGTAGATGGGGCGTGAACACTGAAGCTTTCTTT

v_call: TRBV20-1
clone_size: -
j_call: TRBJ2-5
d_call: -
cdr3_aa: CSARYLVSQETQYF
cdr3_nt: TGCAGTGCTAGATATTTGGTCTCCCAAGAGACCCAGTACTTC

v_call: TRBV28
clone_size: many
j_call: TRBJ2-5
d_call: -
cdr3_aa: CASRVSLSPWETQYF
cdr3_nt: TGTGCCAGCCGTGTCTCCTTAAGTCCGTGGGAGACCCAGTACTTC

v_call: TRBV6-1
clone_size: once
j_call: TRBJ2-7
d_call: -
cdr3_aa: CASSAERQTEQYF
cdr3_nt: TGTGCCAGCAGCGCTGAGAGACAGACCGAGCAGTACTTC

v_call: TRBV5-1
clone_size: few
j_call: TRBJ2-7
d_call: TRBD2
cdr3_aa: CASSLTSLAVYEQYF
cdr3_nt: TGCGCCAGCAGCTTGACAAGTCTAGCGGTCTATGAGCAGTACTTC

v_call: TRBV7-8
clone_size: many
j_call: TRBJ2-1
d_call: -
cdr3_aa: CASSLVSSSYNEQFF
cdr3_nt: TGTGCCAGCAGCTTAGTTAGTAGCTCCTACAATGAGCAGTTCTTC

v_call: TRBV5-1
clone_size: -
j_call: TRBJ2-2
d_call: -
cdr3_aa: CASSLMFGGTVNTRELFF
cdr3_nt: TGCGCCAGTAGCTTGATGTTTGGAGGGACGGTGAACACCAGGGAGCTGTTTTTT

v_call: TRBV11-2
clone_size: -
j_call: TRBJ2-1
d_call: TRBD2
cdr3_aa: CASSPRLAEANGQFF
cdr3_nt: TGTGCCAGCAGCCCGAGACTAGCGGAAGCCAATGGGCAGTTCTTC

v_call: TRBV6-5
clone_size: -
j_call: TRBJ2-7
d_call: -
cdr3_aa: CASRESRAGYEQYF
cdr3_nt: TGTGCCAGCAGGGAGTCTAGAGCGGGTTACGAACAGTACTTC

v_call: TRBV6-1
clone_size: -
j_call: TRBJ2-3
d_call: TRBD1
cdr3_aa: CANSAGQGIARTDTQYF
cdr3_nt: TGTGCCAACAGTGCAGGACAGGGAATAGCAAGGACAGATACGCAGTATTTT

v_call: TRBV4-1
clone_size: -
j_call: TRBJ2-1
d_call: -
cdr3_aa: CASGLYDSEQFF
cdr3_nt: TGCGCCAGCGGCCTTTATGACAGTGAGCAGTTCTTC

v_call: TRBV2
clone_size: -
j_call: TRBJ2-3
d_call: -
cdr3_aa: CASSDTAGPDTQYF
cdr3_nt: TGTGCCAGCAGTGATACAGCCGGGCCGGATACGCAGTATTTT

v_call: TRBV5-1
clone_size: -
j_call: TRBJ2-7
d_call: -
cdr3_aa: CASSLNSYEQYF
cdr3_nt: TGCGCCAGCAGCTTGAACTCCTATGAGCAGTACTTC

v_call: TRBV5-6
clone_size: many
j_call: TRBJ2-5
d_call: -
cdr3_aa: CASSLRKMGGETQYF
cdr3_nt: TGTGCCAGCAGCTTGAGGAAGATGGGGGGAGAGACCCAGTACTTC

v_call: TRBV5-1
clone_size: many
j_call: TRBJ2-2
d_call: -
cdr3_aa: CASSFLVDGNTGELFF
cdr3_nt: TGCGCCAGCAGCTTTTTGGTCGACGGGAACACCGGGGAGCTGTTTTTT

v_call: TRBV5-4
clone_size: many
j_call: TRBJ2-3
d_call: TRBD2
cdr3_aa: CASRASGTGTDTQYF
cdr3_nt: TGTGCCAGCAGGGCTAGCGGGACCGGGACAGATACGCAGTATTTT

v_call: TRBV29-1
clone_size: -
j_call: TRBJ2-1
d_call: TRBD2
cdr3_aa: CSVEPLTSETYNEQFF
cdr3_nt: TGCAGCGTTGAGCCGCTGACTAGCGAGACCTACAATGAGCAATTCTTC

v_call: TRBV11-1
clone_size: -
j_call: TRBJ2-7
d_call: -
cdr3_aa: CSSILERRAEQYF
cdr3_nt: TGTTCCAGCATCTTAGAAAGGCGCGCCGAGCAGTACTTT

v_call: TRBV11-3
clone_size: once
j_call: TRBJ2-3
d_call: -
cdr3_aa: CVSCLDRMDTQYF
cdr3_nt: TGTGTCAGTTGCTTAGATCGGATGGATACGCAGTATTTT

v_call: TRBV6-1
clone_size: many
j_call: TRBJ1-6
d_call: -
cdr3_aa: CASSERQGASPLHF
cdr3_nt: TGTGCCAGCAGTGAACGCCAGGGAGCTTCACCCCTCCACTTT

v_call: TRBV14
clone_size: -
j_call: TRBJ2-1
d_call: -
cdr3_aa: CASSQAGQDSHNEQFF
cdr3_nt: TGTGCCAGCAGCCAAGCTGGCCAAGACAGCCACAATGAGCAGTTCTTC

v_call: TRBV7-3
clone_size: -
j_call: TRBJ2-7
d_call: -
cdr3_aa: CASSPDGGDPYEQYF
cdr3_nt: TGTGCCAGCAGCCCAGACGGTGGGGACCCCTACGAGCAGTACTTC

v_call: TRBV29-1
clone_size: -
j_call: TRBJ2-7
d_call: TRBD1
cdr3_aa: CSVTRQGSTGEQYF
cdr3_nt: TGCAGCGTTACTCGACAGGGGTCTACCGGCGAGCAGTACTTC

v_call: TRBV10-3
clone_size: -
j_call: TRBJ2-1
d_call: TRBD2
cdr3_aa: CGTGTSGFDEQFF
cdr3_nt: TGTGGCACCGGGACTAGCGGTTTCGATGAGCAGTTCTTC

v_call: TRBV7-9
clone_size: -
j_call: TRBJ2-7
d_call: TRBD2
cdr3_aa: CVCSFLAGGYEQYF
cdr3_nt: TGTGTCTGCAGCTTCCTAGCGGGGGGCTACGAGCAGTACTTC

v_call: TRBV11-2
clone_size: once
j_call: TRBJ2-3
d_call: TRBD2
cdr3_aa: CASSNGGSGRRAQYF
cdr3_nt: TGTGCCAGCAGCAACGGAGGTAGCGGGAGACGGGCGCAGTATTTT

v_call: TRBV9
clone_size: -
j_call: TRBJ1-2
d_call: -
cdr3_aa: CASSVGQKNYGYTF
cdr3_nt: TGTGCCAGCAGCGTAGGTCAGAAGAACTATGGCTACACCTTC

v_call: TRBV5-1
clone_size: many
j_call: TRBJ2-5
d_call: TRBD2
cdr3_aa: CASSTGTSGKETQYF
cdr3_nt: TGCGCCAGCAGCACCGGGACTAGCGGGAAAGAGACCCAGTACTTC

v_call: TRBV2
clone_size: -
j_call: TRBJ1-5
d_call: -
cdr3_aa: CVSSEPPRLQPQHF
cdr3_nt: TGTGTCAGTAGTGAACCCCCCCGGTTGCAGCCCCAGCATTTT

v_call: TRBV29-1
clone_size: once
j_call: TRBJ2-1
d_call: -
cdr3_aa: CIVGPPYSSYNEQFF
cdr3_nt: TGTATCGTGGGTCCTCCTTACAGCTCCTACAATGAGCAGTTCTTC

v_call: TRBV11-2
clone_size: -
j_call: TRBJ2-2
d_call: -
cdr3_aa: CASSSTNSRRADLHGELFF
cdr3_nt: TGTGCCAGCAGCTCGACGAATAGCCGGAGGGCCGACTTACACGGTGAGCTGTTTTTT

v_call: TRBV6-5
clone_size: many
j_call: TRBJ2-7
d_call: TRBD1
cdr3_aa: CASSRTGTEDYEQYF
cdr3_nt: TGTGCCAGCAGTCGAACCGGGACAGAAGACTACGAGCAGTACTTC

v_call: TRBV4-2
clone_size: -
j_call: TRBJ2-2
d_call: TRBD1
cdr3_aa: CDNRTGAGGELFF
cdr3_nt: TGTGACAACAGGACAGGGGCGGGCGGGGAGCTGTTTTTT

v_call: TRBV6-1
clone_size: many
j_call: TRBJ1-5
d_call: -
cdr3_aa: CASSENIQGVNQPQHF
cdr3_nt: TGTGCCAGCAGTGAAAATATACAGGGCGTTAATCAGCCCCAGCATTTT

v_call: TRBV29-1
clone_size: -
j_call: TRBJ2-1
d_call: -
cdr3_aa: CSVGASKGEQFF
cdr3_nt: TGCAGCGTTGGAGCTAGCAAGGGTGAGCAGTTCTTT

v_call: TRBV20-1
clone_size: -
j_call: TRBJ2-2
d_call: -
cdr3_aa: CSAWERGSTGELFF
cdr3_nt: TGCAGTGCCTGGGAAAGGGGAAGCACCGGGGAGCTGTTTTTT

v_call: TRBV7-9
clone_size: -
j_call: TRBJ1-2
d_call: -
cdr3_aa: CASILGDGYGYTF
cdr3_nt: TGTGCCAGCATTTTAGGGGACGGTTATGGCTACACCTTC